These 25 T cell receptor beta chains were all obtained from the same sample, sequenced in a study of blood T cell repertoires in COVID-19. The method was immunoSEQ multiplex PCR; TCRdb's version includes in-frame clones alone and lacks a portion of them. The repertoire holds 270,000 or so clones, with roughly 90% as singletons. The sequencing sample was made of peripheral blood. Receptors were obtained from a man in his forties with acute or convalescent COVID-19.

The rearrangement joins TRBV27 to TRBJ2-2, with 11 bases matching TRBD2. The V segment lost 11 bases and the J segment 5 bases; nucleotides outside the gene matches: 10. This CDR3 comprises 15 residues. The germline V gene encodes CDR1 MNHEY and CDR2 SMNVEV (reference sequence). The CDR3 nucleotides read TGTGCCCGAGAAAGTAGCGGGGGGGAGACCGGGGAGCTGTTTTTT. Residues: CARESSGGETGELFF.

This chain links TRBV4-1 with TRBJ1-5; weak D call: TRBD1 (5 bases). Germline loops: CDR1 MGHRA, CDR2 YSYEKL. The CDR3 consists of 13 residues. The V end lost 0 bases, the J end lost 9 bases, and 9 bases lay between the germline ends. CDR3: CASSQDRDWPQHF. The DNA for the CDR3 is TGCGCCAGCAGCCAAGATAGGGACTGGCCCCAGCATTTT.

CDR3 amino acids: CASSQGGGEAFF. For the CDR3, the DNA is TGTGCCAGCAGCCAAGGCGGGGGCGAAGCTTTCTTT. The chain joins TRBV3-1 (or the pseudogene TRBV3-2) to TRBJ1-1, with D possibly being TRBD1 (6 bases). The CDR3 extends over 12 amino acids. Germline-derived CDR1 and CDR2 are LGHDT and YNNKEL (reference sequence). With 1 base removed from V and 8 bases from J, the gap between germline ends came to 8 bases.

V is TRBV6-6 and J is TRBJ1-6; TRBD1 matches at 7 bases. Germline V CDR1 and CDR2: MNHNY, SVGAGI (reference sequence). The V gene end was trimmed by 10 bases and the J gene end by 10 bases; junction bases not matched to a gene: 10. CDR3 size: 13 residues. In DNA, the CDR3 is TGTGCCATCTCCTTGACAGGGAGGTCACCCCTCCACTTT. As protein: CAISLTGRSPLHF.

The chain employs TRBV9 and TRBJ2-2, with TRBD2 matching over 11 bases. Germline V CDR1 and CDR2: SGDLS, YYNGEE. The trim removed 2 bases at V and 4 bases at J, leaving 7 bases unmatched. The CDR3 length is 17 residues. In DNA form, the CDR3 reads TGTGCCAGCAGCGTTAGCGGGGGGGCCGGGAGCACCGGGGAGCTGTTTTTT. Residues: CASSVSGGAGSTGELFF.

The chain links TRBV15 to TRBJ1-5, with D tentatively TRBD1 (6 bases). Germline CDR1 LNHNV, CDR2 YYDKDF (reference sequence). V dropped 1 base and J dropped 4 bases, with 20 bases sitting between them. This CDR3 comprises 18 residues. The CDR3, as DNA: TGTGCCACCAGCAGAGTGACGGGGGGCCCGAGGGGGAATCAGCCCCAGCATTTT. It is translated as CATSRVTGGPRGNQPQHF.

The CDR3 spells CASSTTGIGTEAFF. The CDR3 DNA reads TGTGCCAGCAGCACCACAGGGATCGGCACTGAAGCTTTCTTT. The chain joins TRBV2 to TRBJ1-1, with TRBD1 as a possible D gene (6 bases). The germline CDR1 and CDR2 sequences are SNHLY and FYNNEI. Trimming removed 6 bases from V and 4 bases from J, with 15 bases in between. This CDR3 spans 14 amino acids.

This chain joins TRBV6-1 and TRBJ1-5; tentatively, D is TRBD1 (6 bases). This CDR3 contains 16 residues. V lost 3 bases, J lost 4 bases, and 16 bases lay in between. CDR1 is MNHNS and CDR2 is SASEGT in the germline V gene. The CDR3 DNA reads TGTGCCAGCAGTGAGGGGACATACGGTAGTAATCAGCCCCAGCATTTT. This codes for CASSEGTYGSNQPQHF.

The chain is built from TRBV7-7 and TRBJ2-2; 7 positions match TRBD2. The germline CDR1 and CDR2 sequences are SSHAT and FNYEAQ (reference sequence). Losses at the gene ends were 5 bases for V and 4 bases for J; bases not matched to a gene: 22. This CDR3 contains 20 residues. The CDR3: CASSQRYRLIKRGGTGELFF. The CDR3 region has the DNA TGTGCCAGCAGCCAACGGTACAGACTGATAAAACGCGGGGGCACCGGGGAGCTGTTTTTT.

The CDR3 nucleotides are TGTGCCAGCAGCTCGTCCAGCGGGCCCTCCTACGAGCAGTACTTC. It codes for CASSSSSGPSYEQYF. V is TRBV7-6 and J is TRBJ2-7; a weak D match, TRBD2 (6 bases). The germline V and J ends were trimmed by 4 bases and 0 bases, with 13 bases remaining between them. Germline-derived CDR1 and CDR2 are SGHVS and FNYEAQ. This CDR3 has 15 amino acids.

The rearrangement links TRBV30 to TRBJ1-2, with a possible D match to TRBD1 (5 bases). Trimming removed 1 base at V and 4 bases at J, with 16 bases between. The length of the CDR3 is 15 residues. Germline loops: CDR1 GTSNPN, CDR2 SVGIG (reference sequence). CDR3 DNA sequence: TGTGCCTGGAGTGAAGGGGTGGGTTTTGGCTATGGCTACACCTTC. The encoded protein is CAWSEGVGFGYGYTF.

The chain couples TRBV3-1 (or the pseudogene TRBV3-2) to TRBJ2-3; the D gene is possibly TRBD1 (5 bases). Trimming took 4 bases from V and 6 from J, leaving 5 bases between them. CDR1 is LGHDT, CDR2 YNNKEL, per germline (reference sequence). CDR3 length: 11 amino acids. The DNA for the CDR3 is TGTGCCAGCAGCCCAGGGGATACGCAGTATTTT. Translated: CASSPGDTQYF.

This chain connects TRBV29-1 to TRBJ2-3; possible D gene TRBD1, 6 bases. Germline loops: CDR1 SQVTM, CDR2 ANQGSEA. The CDR3 sequence is 12 residues long. The ends were cut back, 7 bases at V and 2 bases at J, with 10 bases in the middle. The CDR3 region is CSADRFTDTQYF. Here the CDR3 DNA reads TGCAGCGCCGACAGGTTCACAGATACGCAGTATTTT.

This chain links TRBV10-1 with TRBJ2-1; 15 nucleotides line up with TRBD2. J gave up 6 bases and V 6 bases, and 6 bases lay outside the gene matches. Germline values: CDR1 WNHNN, CDR2 SYGVQD (reference sequence). The CDR3 is made up of 16 amino acids. CDR3 DNA sequence: TGCGCCAGCAGCAACCCGGGACTAGCGGGGGGCAATGAGCAGTTCTTC. Encoded protein: CASSNPGLAGGNEQFF.

This sequence joins TRBV5-1 and TRBJ2-1; 8 nucleotides agree with TRBD2. The CDR3 has 16 residues. The V gene end was trimmed by 0 bases and the J gene end by 7 bases; junction bases not matched to a gene: 9. Germline lookup yields CDR1 SGHRS and CDR2 YFSETQ. The chain's CDR3 is CASSLAGAGGLNEQFF. The CDR3 DNA reads as TGCGCCAGCAGCTTGGCCGGTGCGGGGGGCCTTAATGAGCAGTTCTTC.

The chain joins TRBV6-5 to TRBJ1-2; 8 bases are a match to TRBD1. The CDR3 spans 14 residues. The junction had 12 bases not matched to a gene; V was cut back by 7 bases and J by 8 bases. CDR1 and CDR2 from the germline V gene are MNHEY and SVGAGI. The chain's CDR3 is CASIPSPTGVGYTF. The CDR3 DNA follows: TGTGCCAGCATCCCAAGCCCGACAGGGGTGGGCTACACCTTC.

In this sample, this clone turned up once. The chain has TRBV23-1 and TRBJ2-2, with 7 bases identical to TRBD2. TRBV23-1 has ORF status, its function being uncertain. This CDR3 region has 16 residues. Trimming at V came to 1 base and at J to 5 bases, leaving 7 bases not matched to a gene. In DNA, the CDR3 is TGCGCCAGCAGTCAATGGGGGAGGGTGAAAACCGGGGAGCTGTTTTTT. It is translated as CASSQWGRVKTGELFF.

CDR3 nucleotides: TGTGCCAGCAGCTATGCCGCGCGGGGGGACACCGGGGAGCTGTTTTTT. Encoded protein: CASSYAARGDTGELFF. The chain combines TRBV7-3 with TRBJ2-2; TRBD2 agrees at 8 bases. The CDR3 consists of 16 residues. Germline values: CDR1 SGHTA, CDR2 FQGTGA. The trim removed 4 bases at V and 3 bases at J, leaving 7 bases unmatched.

The gene calls are TRBV3-1 (or the pseudogene TRBV3-2) and TRBJ2-1; TRBD2 aligns across 7 bases. CDR1 and CDR2 (germline): LGHDT, YNNKEL (reference sequence). V gave up 6 bases and J gave up 4 bases; unmatched junction bases: 6. The CDR3 has 14 amino acids. The CDR3 sequence: CASRRGAGYNEQFF. In DNA, the CDR3 is TGTGCCAGCAGGCGAGGAGCGGGGTACAATGAGCAGTTCTTC.

V usage is TRBV30 and J usage is TRBJ1-5; 7 positions agree with TRBD1. Trimming took 2 bases from V and 4 from J; bases not matched to a gene: 5. CDR3 length equals 14 residues. Looked up from germline, CDR1 is GTSNPN and CDR2 is SVGIG (reference sequence). This chain's CDR3 is CAWSSGTVNQPQHF. The CDR3 DNA follows: TGTGCCTGGAGTTCGGGGACAGTTAATCAGCCCCAGCATTTT.

The rearrangement links TRBV2 to TRBJ2-7; 8 positions agree with TRBD1. V shed 4 bases, J shed 0 bases, and the junction held 5 bases outside the gene matches. Germline V gene lookup returns CDR1 SNHLY and CDR2 FYNNEI. CDR3 size: 15 residues. The CDR3 sequence is CASSVDRGASYEQYF. The CDR3 DNA follows: TGTGCCAGCAGTGTAGACAGGGGCGCCTCCTACGAGCAGTACTTC.

Notes on this clone: The same CDR3 can be traced to other DNA sequences in this sample. The chain carries TRBV11-1 and TRBJ1-6; 8 bases are shared with TRBD1. The CDR3 spans 14 residues. Germline loops: CDR1 SGHAT, CDR2 FQDESV (reference sequence). V lost 5 bases, J lost 7 bases, and 4 bases stayed unmatched. CDR3 sequence (DNA): TGTGCCAGCAGCCGGACAGGGAACAATTCACCCCTCCACTTT. It codes for CASSRTGNNSPLHF.

In regard to this clone: The junction departs from the called germline gene at one end, perhaps through a read error. The DNA of the CDR3 is TGTGCCAGCAGTTCTGGGACAGGGCCCGTAGTCTTC. Its protein product is CASSSGTGPVVF. The V gene is TRBV2, the J gene TRBJ1-2; 9 bases fit TRBD1. Germline assignment: CDR1 SNHLY and CDR2 FYNNEI. This CDR3 contains 12 residues.

CDR3 in DNA: TGTGCCATCAGTGGAGGGGACTATATCGGGAGCACAGATACGCAGTATTTT. It specifies CAISGGDYIGSTDTQYF. The chain carries TRBV10-3 and TRBJ2-3, with 7 positions matching TRBD2. Per germline, CDR1 ENHRY and CDR2 SYGVKD. CDR3 length equals 17 residues. Trimming took 4 bases from V and 0 from J; bases not matched to a gene: 10.

The chain recombines TRBV5-1 with TRBJ2-1, with 11 bases identical to TRBD2. Germline assignment: CDR1 SGHRS and CDR2 YFSETQ. This CDR3 region has 14 residues. J was trimmed by 6 bases and V by 9 bases; bases with no gene match: 8. Here the CDR3 reads CATSTSGGLNEQFF. The CDR3 bases are TGCGCCACCTCAACTAGCGGGGGTCTCAATGAGCAGTTCTTC. Variable domain in full (rest from reference TRBV5-1 and TRBJ2-1): KAGVTQTPRYLIKTRGQQVTLSCSPISGHRSVSWYQQTPGQGLQFLFEYFSETQRNKGNFPGRFSGRQFSNSRSEMNVSTLELGDSALYLCATSTSGGLNEQFFGPGTRLTVL.